Each of the 2 T cell receptor beta chains below was sequenced from the same sample in a study of control samples from healthy donors and cancer patients. Assay: immunoSEQ multiplex PCR; the TCRdb copy retains only in-frame clones and omits some. The sample includes a few hundred thousand clones, 75% to 95% of them seen just once. The sequenced sample consisted of PBMCs. The receptors were sampled from a man aged 40-50 years with head and neck cancer.

A remark on this clone: Other nucleotide sequences from this sample produce the same CDR3. The chain uses TRBV2 and TRBJ1-3; the D gene is possibly TRBD1 (6 bases). The CDR3 extends over 16 amino acids. Trimming took 6 bases from V and 0 from J, leaving 15 bases between them. Per germline, CDR1 SNHLY and CDR2 FYNNEI. DNA for the CDR3: TGTGCCAGCAGACTACTGACAGGCGCCTCTGGAAACACCATATATTTT. It encodes CASRLLTGASGNTIYF.

The chain carries TRBV6-2 or TRBV6-3 and TRBJ2-1; TRBD2 aligns across 11 bases. Looked up from germline, CDR1 is MNHEY and CDR2 is SVGEGT. Trimming at V came to 3 bases and at J to 5 bases, leaving 3 bases not matched to a gene. The CDR3 is made up of 15 amino acids. CDR3 nucleotides: TGTGCCAGCAGTTATAGCGGGAGGGAGAACAATGAGCAGTTCTTC. It encodes CASSYSGRENNEQFF.